This T cell receptor (beta chain) derives from a study of blood T cell repertoires in COVID-19. Some clones are missing from TCRdb's copy, which holds only in-frame ones; the method was immunoSEQ multiplex PCR. The sample contains 250,000 to 350,000 clones, under 90% of which appear only once. About this clone itself: The same CDR3 also results from other DNA sequences found in this sample.

The V segment lost 3 bases and the J segment 3 bases; nucleotides outside the gene matches: 1. CDR1 is LNHDA, CDR2 SQIVND, per germline (reference sequence). This CDR3 has 14 residues. Seattle cases were enrolled at active infection and followed longitudinally. Input material: peripheral blood. This receptor was identified in a woman between 25 and 40 years old with COVID-19, enrolled during active disease. The rearrangement links TRBV19 to TRBJ2-7, with TRBD2 matching 11 bases. CDR3 protein: CASSITSGSYEQYF. The CDR3 region has the DNA TGTGCCAGTAGTATTACTAGCGGGAGCTACGAGCAGTACTTC.